This entry is about one T cell receptor (beta chain). With 60 Vbeta and 13 Jbeta primers, the PCR was carried out. How the authors handled the data: A later analysis tallied some 84 million unique TCR beta chains, around 10 million of them shared. The method was immunoSEQ multiplex PCR; TCRdb's version includes in-frame clones alone and lacks a portion of them. D and trimming come from the DNA, and the V and J calls and clone size come from that table. The sample holds around 150,000 clones. The record originates from a study of cytomegalovirus exposure and HLA in healthy donors. This CDR3 is built from 12 residues. The V gene end was trimmed by 7 bases and the J gene end by 5 bases; junction bases not matched to a gene: 5. Per germline, CDR1 MNHEY and CDR2 SMNVEV (reference sequence).

Sample: PBMCs. This chain uses TRBV27 with TRBJ2-7, with TRBD1 matching 7 bases. The sequence derives from a man aged 25-45 years in good health and CMV-seronegative. In nucleotides, the CDR3 is TGTGCCAGCACGAGCACAGGGGACGAGCAGTACTTC. It is translated as CASTSTGDEQYF.